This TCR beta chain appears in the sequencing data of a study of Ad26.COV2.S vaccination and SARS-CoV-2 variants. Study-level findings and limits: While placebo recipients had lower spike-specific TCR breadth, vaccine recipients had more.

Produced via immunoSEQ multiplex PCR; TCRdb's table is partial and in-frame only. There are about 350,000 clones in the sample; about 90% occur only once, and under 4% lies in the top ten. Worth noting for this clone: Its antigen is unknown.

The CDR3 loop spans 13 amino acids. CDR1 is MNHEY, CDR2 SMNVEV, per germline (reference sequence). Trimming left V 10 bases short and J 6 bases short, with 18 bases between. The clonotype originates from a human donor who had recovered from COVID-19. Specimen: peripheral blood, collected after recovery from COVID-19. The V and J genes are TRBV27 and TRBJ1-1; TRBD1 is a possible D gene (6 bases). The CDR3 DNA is TGTGCCACAACAGGGCCAGGAGCCCCTGAAGCTTTCTTT. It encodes CATTGPGAPEAFF.